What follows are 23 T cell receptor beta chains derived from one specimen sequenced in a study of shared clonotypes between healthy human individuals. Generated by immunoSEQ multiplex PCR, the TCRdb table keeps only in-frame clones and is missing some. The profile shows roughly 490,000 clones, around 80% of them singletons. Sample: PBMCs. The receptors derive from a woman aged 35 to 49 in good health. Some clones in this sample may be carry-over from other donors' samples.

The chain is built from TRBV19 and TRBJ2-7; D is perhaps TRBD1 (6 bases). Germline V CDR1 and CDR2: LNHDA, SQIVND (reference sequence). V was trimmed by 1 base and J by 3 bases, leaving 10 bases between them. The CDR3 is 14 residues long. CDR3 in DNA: TGTGCCAGTAGTATAGGAGCAGGGGACTACGAGCAGTACTTC. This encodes CASSIGAGDYEQYF.

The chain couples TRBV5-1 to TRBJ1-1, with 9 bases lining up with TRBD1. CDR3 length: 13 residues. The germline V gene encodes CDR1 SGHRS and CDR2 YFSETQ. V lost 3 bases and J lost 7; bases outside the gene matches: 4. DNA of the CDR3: TGCGCCAGCAGCTGGGGGACAGGGAGTGAAGCTTTCTTT. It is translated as CASSWGTGSEAFF.

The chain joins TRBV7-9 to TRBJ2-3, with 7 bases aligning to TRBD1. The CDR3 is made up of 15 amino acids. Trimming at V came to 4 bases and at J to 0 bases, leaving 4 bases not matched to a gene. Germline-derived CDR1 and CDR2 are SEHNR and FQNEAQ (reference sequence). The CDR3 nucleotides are TGTGCCAGCAGCTCTCGACAGGGAAGCACAGATACGCAGTATTTT. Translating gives CASSSRQGSTDTQYF.

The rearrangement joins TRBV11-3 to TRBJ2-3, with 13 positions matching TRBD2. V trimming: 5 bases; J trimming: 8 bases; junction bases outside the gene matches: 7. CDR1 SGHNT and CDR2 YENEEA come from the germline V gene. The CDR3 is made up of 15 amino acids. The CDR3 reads CASSRTSGRGGTQYF. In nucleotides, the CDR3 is TGTGCCAGCAGCCGGACTAGCGGGAGAGGGGGTACGCAGTATTTT.

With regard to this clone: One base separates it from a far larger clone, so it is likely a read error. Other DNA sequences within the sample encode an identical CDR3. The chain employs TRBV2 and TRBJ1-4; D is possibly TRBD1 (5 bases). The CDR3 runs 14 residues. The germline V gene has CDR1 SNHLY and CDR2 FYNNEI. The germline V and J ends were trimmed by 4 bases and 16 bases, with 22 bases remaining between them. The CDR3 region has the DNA TGTGCCAGCAGTGCCGACACCGGGACGGGGGAGAGGTTTTTT. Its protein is CASSADTGTGERFF.

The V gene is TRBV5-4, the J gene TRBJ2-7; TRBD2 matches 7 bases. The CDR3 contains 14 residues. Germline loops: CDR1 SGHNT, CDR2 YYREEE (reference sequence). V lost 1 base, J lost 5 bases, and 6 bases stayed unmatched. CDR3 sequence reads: CASSLRAGTDEQYF. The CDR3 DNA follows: TGTGCCAGCAGCTTGCGAGCGGGAACGGACGAGCAGTACTTC.

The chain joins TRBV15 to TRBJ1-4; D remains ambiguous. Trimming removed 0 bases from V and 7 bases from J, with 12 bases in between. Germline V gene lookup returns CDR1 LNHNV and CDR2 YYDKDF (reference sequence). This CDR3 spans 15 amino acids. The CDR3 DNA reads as TGTGCCACCAGCAGAGATGGGGTAGTTGGTGAAAAACTGTTTTTT. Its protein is CATSRDGVVGEKLFF.

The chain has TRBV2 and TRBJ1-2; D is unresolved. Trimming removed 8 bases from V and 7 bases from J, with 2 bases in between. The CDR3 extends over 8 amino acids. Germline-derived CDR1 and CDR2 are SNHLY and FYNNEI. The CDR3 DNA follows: TGTGCCAGCGGTGGCTACACCTTC. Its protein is CASGGYTF.

The CDR3 nucleotides read TGTGCCAGCAGCTTAACAGAGAAAGCTTTCTTT. This sequence encodes CASSLTEKAFF. V is TRBV7-8 and J is TRBJ1-1; D is undetermined. The germline V gene encodes CDR1 SGHVS and CDR2 FQNEAQ. CDR3 length: 11 amino acids. V was trimmed by 2 bases and J by 9 bases, leaving 7 bases between them.

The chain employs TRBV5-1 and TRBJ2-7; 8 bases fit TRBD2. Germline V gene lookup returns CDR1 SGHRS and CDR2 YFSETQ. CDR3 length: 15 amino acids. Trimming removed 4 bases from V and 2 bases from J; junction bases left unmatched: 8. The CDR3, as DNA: TGCGCCAGCAGCGGGATGGCGGGAGGCCCCTACGAGCAGTACTTC. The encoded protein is CASSGMAGGPYEQYF.

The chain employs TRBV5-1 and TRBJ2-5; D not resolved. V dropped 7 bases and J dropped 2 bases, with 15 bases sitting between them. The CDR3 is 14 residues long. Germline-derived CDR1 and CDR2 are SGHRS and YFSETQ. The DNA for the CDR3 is TGCGCCAGCCGGACCGTAGCTGGGCAAGAGACCCAGTACTTC. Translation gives CASRTVAGQETQYF.

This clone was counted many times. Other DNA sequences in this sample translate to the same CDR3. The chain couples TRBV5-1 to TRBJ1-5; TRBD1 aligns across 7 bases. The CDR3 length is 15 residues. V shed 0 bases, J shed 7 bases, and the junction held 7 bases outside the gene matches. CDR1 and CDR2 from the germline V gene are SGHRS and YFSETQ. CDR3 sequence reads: CASSLEGARGQPQHF. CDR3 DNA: TGCGCCAGCAGCTTGGAGGGGGCGCGGGGGCAGCCCCAGCATTTT.

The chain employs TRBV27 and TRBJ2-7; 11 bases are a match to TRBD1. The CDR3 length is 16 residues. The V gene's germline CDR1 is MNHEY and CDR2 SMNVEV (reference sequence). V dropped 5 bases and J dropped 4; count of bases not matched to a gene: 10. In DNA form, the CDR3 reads TGTGCCAGCAGTGGCAGGACAGGGGGCGCCATTTACGAGCAGTACTTC. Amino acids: CASSGRTGGAIYEQYF.

In DNA, the CDR3 is TGTGCCAGCAGTCATTCTCGACCCGGGGCCAACGTCCTGACTTTC. It is translated as CASSHSRPGANVLTF. This chain uses TRBV6-6 with TRBJ2-6; D not certain. CDR3 length equals 15 residues. Trimming shortened V by 5 bases and J by 4 bases, and 12 bases separated the two germline ends. CDR1 is MNHNY, CDR2 SVGAGI, per germline (reference sequence).

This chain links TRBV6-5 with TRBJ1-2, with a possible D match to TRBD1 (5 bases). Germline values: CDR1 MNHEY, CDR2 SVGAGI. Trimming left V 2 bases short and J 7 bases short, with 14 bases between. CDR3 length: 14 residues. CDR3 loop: CASSYPGGFGGYTF. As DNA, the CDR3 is TGTGCCAGCAGTTACCCGGGGGGGTTCGGTGGCTACACCTTC.

The CDR3 DNA is TGTGCCAGCAGCTTGATTGGCGGATCTAGCACAGATACGCAGTATTTT. Its protein product is CASSLIGGSSTDTQYF. V gene TRBV5-4 combines with J gene TRBJ2-3; D remains ambiguous. Trimming took 1 base from V and 0 from J, leaving 12 bases between them. CDR3 length equals 16 residues. Germline CDR1 SGHNT, CDR2 YYREEE (reference sequence).

CDR3 DNA: TGTGCCAGCTCACCCCGACAGGGGGCAGGGGATACGCAGTATTTT. Translating it yields CASSPRQGAGDTQYF. The rearrangement links TRBV18 to TRBJ2-3, with TRBD1 identical over 10 bases. J gave up 6 bases and V 3 bases, and 6 bases lay outside the gene matches. This CDR3 comprises 15 residues. Germline assignment: CDR1 KGHSH and CDR2 LQKENI.

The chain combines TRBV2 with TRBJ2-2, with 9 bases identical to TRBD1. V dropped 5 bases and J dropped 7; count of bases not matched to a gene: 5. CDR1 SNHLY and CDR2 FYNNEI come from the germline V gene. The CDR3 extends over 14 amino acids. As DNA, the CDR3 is TGTGCCAGCAGTCCCGACAGGGGGGTCGGGGAGCTGTTTTTT. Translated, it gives CASSPDRGVGELFF.

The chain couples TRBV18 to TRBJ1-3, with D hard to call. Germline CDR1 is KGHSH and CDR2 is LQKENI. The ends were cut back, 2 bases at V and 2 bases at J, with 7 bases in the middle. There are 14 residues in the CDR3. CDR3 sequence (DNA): TGTGCCAGCTCACCAGGGCATACTGGAAACACCATATATTTT. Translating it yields CASSPGHTGNTIYF.

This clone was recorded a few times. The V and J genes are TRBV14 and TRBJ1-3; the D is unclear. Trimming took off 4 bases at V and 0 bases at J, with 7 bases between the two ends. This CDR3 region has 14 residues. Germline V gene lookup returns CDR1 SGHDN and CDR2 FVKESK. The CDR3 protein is CASSPGFSGNTIYF. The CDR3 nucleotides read TGTGCCAGCAGCCCGGGATTCTCTGGAAACACCATATATTTT.

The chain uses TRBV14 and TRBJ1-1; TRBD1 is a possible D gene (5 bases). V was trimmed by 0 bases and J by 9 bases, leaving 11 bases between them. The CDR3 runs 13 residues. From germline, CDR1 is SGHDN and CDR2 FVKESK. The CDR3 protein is CASSQDWRGQAFF. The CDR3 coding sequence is TGTGCCAGCAGCCAAGATTGGAGGGGCCAAGCTTTCTTT.

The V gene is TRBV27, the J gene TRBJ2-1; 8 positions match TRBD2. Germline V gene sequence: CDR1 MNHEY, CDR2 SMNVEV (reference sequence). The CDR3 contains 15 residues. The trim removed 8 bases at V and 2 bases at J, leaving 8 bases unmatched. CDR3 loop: CASGQTSDPYNEQFF. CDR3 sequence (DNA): TGTGCCAGCGGCCAGACTAGCGACCCCTACAATGAGCAGTTCTTC.

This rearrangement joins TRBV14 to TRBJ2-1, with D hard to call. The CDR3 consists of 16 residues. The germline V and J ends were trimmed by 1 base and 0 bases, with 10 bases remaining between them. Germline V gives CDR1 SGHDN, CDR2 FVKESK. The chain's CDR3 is CASSQVGSSSYNEQFF. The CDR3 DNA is TGTGCCAGCAGCCAAGTCGGGTCTAGCTCCTACAATGAGCAGTTCTTC.